This T cell receptor beta chain is drawn from a study of T-cell reconstitution after alpha-beta-depleted transplantation in children. The germline V and J ends were trimmed by 5 bases and 0 bases, with 17 bases remaining between them. CDR3 length: 18 residues. Germline CDR1 and CDR2: SGHAT and FQDESV (reference sequence). It was with unique molecular identifiers that the TCRbeta library was prepared. TCRdb recomputed calls from the PCR reads with MiXCR, one row per CDR3 protein. The sample has 350,000 to 400,000 distinct CDR3 sequences, roughly 22% seen once. The sequenced sample was PBMCs from the stem cell graft donor, obtained from the stem cell graft. The J gene is TRBJ2-6, the V gene TRBV11-1; D remains unclear. The clonotype originates from a human donor who donated a stem cell graft to a child with acute myeloid leukemia. The CDR3 nucleotides read TGTGCCAGCAGCCACCTAGAAGCCAGACTCTCTGGGGCCAACGTCCTGACTTTC. It translates to CASSHLEARLSGANVLTF. Full variable domain (outside the CDR3, taken from reference TRBV11-1 and TRBJ2-6): EAEVAQSPRYKITEKSQAVAFWCDPISGHATLYWYRQILGQGPELLVQFQDESVVDDSQLPKDRFSAERLKGVDSTLKIQPAELGDSAMYLCASSHLEARLSGANVLTFGAGSRLTVL.